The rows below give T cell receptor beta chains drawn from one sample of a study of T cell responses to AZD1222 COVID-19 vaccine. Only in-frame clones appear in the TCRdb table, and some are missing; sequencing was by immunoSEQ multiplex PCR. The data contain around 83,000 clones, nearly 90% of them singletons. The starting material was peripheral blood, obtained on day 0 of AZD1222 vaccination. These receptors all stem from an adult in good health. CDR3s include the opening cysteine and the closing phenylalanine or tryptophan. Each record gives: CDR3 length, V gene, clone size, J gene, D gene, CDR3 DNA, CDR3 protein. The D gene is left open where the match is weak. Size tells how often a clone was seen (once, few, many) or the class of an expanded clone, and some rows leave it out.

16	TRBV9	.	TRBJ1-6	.	TGTGCCAGCAGCCGCCAGGGTTCCTCCTATGATTCACCCCTCCACTTT	CASSRQGSSYDSPLHF
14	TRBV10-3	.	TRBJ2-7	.	TGTGCCATCAGTGCGGGGCAGGGGGGCTACGAGCAGTACTTC	CAISAGQGGYEQYF
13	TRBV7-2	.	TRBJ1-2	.	TGTGCCAGCAGCTTAGAGAGGTTCCCCGGCTACACCTTC	CASSLERFPGYTF
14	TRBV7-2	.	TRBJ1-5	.	TGTGCCAGCAGCTTAGCGCACGGCAATCAGCCCCAGCATTTT	CASSLAHGNQPQHF
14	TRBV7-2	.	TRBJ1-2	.	TGTGCCAGCAGCTTAGTACAGGGATCAGGGGGCTACACCTTC	CASSLVQGSGGYTF
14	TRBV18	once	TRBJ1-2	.	TGTGCCAGCTCACCGGACACCAGCGGCTATGGCTACACCTTC	CASSPDTSGYGYTF
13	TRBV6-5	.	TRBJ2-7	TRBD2	TGTGCCAGCAGTTTGACTAGCCTATACGAGCAGTACTTC	CASSLTSLYEQYF
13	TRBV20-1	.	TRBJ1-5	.	TGCAGTGCTAGTAGAGGGTACAATCAGCCCCAGCATTTT	CSASRGYNQPQHF
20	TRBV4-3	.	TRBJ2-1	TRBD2	TGCGCCAGCAGCCAAGAGGCGGGACTAGCGGGCTTCAGCTCCTACAATGAGCAGTTCTTC	CASSQEAGLAGFSSYNEQFF
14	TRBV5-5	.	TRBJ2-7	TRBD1	TGTGCCAGCAGCACGCAGGGGGCTCTCTACGAGCAGTACTTC	CASSTQGALYEQYF
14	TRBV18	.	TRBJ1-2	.	TGTGCCAGCTCCCCTCAAGTCGGGAACTATGGCTACACCTTC	CASSPQVGNYGYTF
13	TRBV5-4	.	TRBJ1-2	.	TGTGCCAGCAGCTTGGGTCAGGGGAATGGCTACACCTTC	CASSLGQGNGYTF
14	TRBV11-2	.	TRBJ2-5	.	TGTGCCAGCAGCTTAAGGCAGGGGGGAGAGACCCAGTACTTC	CASSLRQGGETQYF
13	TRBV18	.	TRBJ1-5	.	TGTGCCAGCTCCCCGGCCGCTGCCCAGCCCCAGCATTTT	CASSPAAAQPQHF
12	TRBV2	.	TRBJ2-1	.	TGTGCCAGCAGTGAAGGGGAAGATGAGCAGTTCTTC	CASSEGEDEQFF
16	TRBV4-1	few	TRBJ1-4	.	TGCGCCAGCAGCCAAGAACAGGGAAAAGATCGCGAAAAACTGTTTTTT	CASSQEQGKDREKLFF
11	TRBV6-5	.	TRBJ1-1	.	TGTGCCACCGACGGGGTTATTGAAGCTTTCTTT	CATDGVIEAFF
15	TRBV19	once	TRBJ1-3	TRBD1	TGTGCCAGTTCCGGGACAGGGGTATCTGGAAACACCATATATTTT	CASSGTGVSGNTIYF
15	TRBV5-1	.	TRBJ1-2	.	TGCGCCAGCTTTGACGGGACCACGCCGTTCTATGGCTACACCTTC	CASFDGTTPFYGYTF
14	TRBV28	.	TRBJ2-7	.	TGTGCCAGCAGTTTAATCGCTCCAAGGAAAGAGCAGTACTTC	CASSLIAPRKEQYF
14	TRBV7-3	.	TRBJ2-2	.	TGTGCCAGCAGCCAGAGCGACAGCACCGGGGAGCTGTTTTTT	CASSQSDSTGELFF
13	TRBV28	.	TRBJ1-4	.	TGTGCCACCTTGGAAGGAGGAAGTGAAAAACTGTTTTTT	CATLEGGSEKLFF
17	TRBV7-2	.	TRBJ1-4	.	TGTGCCAGCAGCCTCCGGTACCCGGGGAGTTCGGGAGAAAAACTGTTTTTT	CASSLRYPGSSGEKLFF
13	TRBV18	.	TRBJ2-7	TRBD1	TGTGCCAGCGGACCGGGACAGGGGTACGAGCAGTACTTC	CASGPGQGYEQYF
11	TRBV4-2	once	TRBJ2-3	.	TGTGCCAGCAGCCAGGGGGGAACGCAGTATTTT	CASSQGGTQYF
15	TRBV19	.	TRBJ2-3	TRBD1	TGTGCCAGCCAACCTGGGAGACAGGGGGCGAATACGCAGTATTTT	CASQPGRQGANTQYF
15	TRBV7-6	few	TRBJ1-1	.	TGTGCCAGCAGCGCCAGCCCCGAGATGAACACTGAAGCTTTCTTT	CASSASPEMNTEAFF
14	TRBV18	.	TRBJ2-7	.	TGTGCCAGCTCACCCCCGGGACGGGCGCACGAGCAGTACTTC	CASSPPGRAHEQYF
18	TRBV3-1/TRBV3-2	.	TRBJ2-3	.	TGTGCCAGCAGCCAAGGAAGTGGGACCTTCAGCCGCACAGATACGCAGTATTTT	CASSQGSGTFSRTDTQYF
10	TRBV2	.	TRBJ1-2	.	TGTGCCAGCAGTGAACGAGGCTACACCTTC	CASSERGYTF
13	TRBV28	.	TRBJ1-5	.	TGTGCAAATCGGGGCGGAATCAATCAGCCCCAGCATTTT	CANRGGINQPQHF
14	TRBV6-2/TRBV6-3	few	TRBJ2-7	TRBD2	TGTGCCAGCAGTTTCGCGGGAGGTGGTTTCGAGCAGTACTTC	CASSFAGGGFEQYF
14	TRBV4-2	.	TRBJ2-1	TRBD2	TGTGCCAGCAGCCAAGGACAACTAGCGGGGGGTCAGTTCTTC	CASSQGQLAGGQFF
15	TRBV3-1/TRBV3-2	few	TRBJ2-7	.	TGTGCCAGCAGCCAAGGACTAGAGGTCCCCTACGAGCAGTACTTC	CASSQGLEVPYEQYF
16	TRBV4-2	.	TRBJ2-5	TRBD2	TGTGCCAGCAGCCAAGAGTGGGGGGGAACCCAAGAGACCCAGTACTTC	CASSQEWGGTQETQYF
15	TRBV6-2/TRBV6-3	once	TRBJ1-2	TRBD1	TGTGCCAGCAGCCCGGGACAGGCTCAGCACTATGGCTACACCTTC	CASSPGQAQHYGYTF
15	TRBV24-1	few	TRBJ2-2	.	TGTGCCACCAGTGGCGGGGCCCCAAACACCGGGGAGCTGTTTTTT	CATSGGAPNTGELFF
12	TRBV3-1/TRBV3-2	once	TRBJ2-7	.	TGTGCCAGCAGCCAAGTCCTCCAGGAGCAGTACTTC	CASSQVLQEQYF
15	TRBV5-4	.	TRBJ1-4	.	TGTGCCAGCAGCTTGGGGGCCGGGAGGAGTGAAAAACTGTTTTTT	CASSLGAGRSEKLFF
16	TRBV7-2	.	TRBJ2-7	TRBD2	TGTGCCAGCAGCCCTCGGACTAGCTCGAAACCCCACGAGCAGTACTTC	CASSPRTSSKPHEQYF
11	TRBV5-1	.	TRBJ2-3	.	TGCGCCAGCACCCAAGTGGATACGCAGTATTTT	CASTQVDTQYF
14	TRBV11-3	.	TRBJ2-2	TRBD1	TGTGCCAGCAGCTTCGGACAGGGCCACGGGGAGCTGTTTTTT	CASSFGQGHGELFF
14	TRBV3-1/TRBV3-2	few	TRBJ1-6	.	TGTGCCAGCAGCCTTCAGGGTCCCACTTCACCCCTCCACTTT	CASSLQGPTSPLHF
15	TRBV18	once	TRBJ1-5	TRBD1	TGTGCCAGCTCTGAGGGACAGGGGTTGGGTCAGCCCCAGCATTTT	CASSEGQGLGQPQHF
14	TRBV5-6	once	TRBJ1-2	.	TGTGCCAGCAGCTCGGGTGGGGCGATTGAGGGCTACACCTTC	CASSSGGAIEGYTF
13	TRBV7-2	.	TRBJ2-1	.	TGTGCCAGCAGCTTAGGACTCCCAGATATGAAGTTCTTC	CASSLGLPDMKFF
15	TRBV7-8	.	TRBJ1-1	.	TGTGCCAGCAGCTTGCTGGCTCGGGGTCCTATTGAAGCTTTCTTT	CASSLLARGPIEAFF
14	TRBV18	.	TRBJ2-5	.	TGTGCCAGCTCACCACCGGCGCACCAAGAGACCCAGTACTTC	CASSPPAHQETQYF
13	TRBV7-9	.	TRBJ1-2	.	TGTGCCAGCAGCTTAGCCAGGCTGGATGGCTACACCTTC	CASSLARLDGYTF
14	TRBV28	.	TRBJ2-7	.	TGTGCCAGCAGTTCGATGACAGGAACTTACGAGCAGTACTTC	CASSSMTGTYEQYF
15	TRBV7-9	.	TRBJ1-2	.	TGTGCCAGCAGCGCCACAGGTGAACCTAACTATGGCTACACCTTC	CASSATGEPNYGYTF
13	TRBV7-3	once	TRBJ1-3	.	TGTGCCAGCAGCTTAGGACAGGGAAACACCATATATTTT	CASSLGQGNTIYF
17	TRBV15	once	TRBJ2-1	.	TGTGCCACCAGCAGAGGAAAGGGTAGGAGCTCCTACAATGAGCAGTTCTTC	CATSRGKGRSSYNEQFF